This T cell receptor beta chain is drawn from a study of cytomegalovirus exposure and HLA in healthy donors. Study background: In terms of ancestry, the Caucasian-associated cluster contained 81% of the approximately 400 genotyped donors. Findings and limits, study-wide: Prior analysis indicated that the majority of TCR beta V segments exhibited productivity approximately 90% or approximately 30% of the time.

The CDR3 spans 15 residues. Looked up from germline, CDR1 is LNHNV and CDR2 is YYDKDF (reference sequence). Vbeta (60) and Jbeta (13) primers were used in the PCR. TCRdb's table, derived via immunoSEQ multiplex PCR, lists solely in-frame clones and lacks some. The data hold about 140,000 clones, with roughly 75% observed a single time. Concerning this clone: Its antigen is unidentified.

Healthy bone marrow donors made up the cohort. Sequenced material: PBMCs. The chain has TRBV15 and TRBJ2-5; possibly TRBD2 for D (5 bases). Judging by the DNA end, TRBJ2-7 fits better; the J call may be wrong. This clonotype was obtained from a middle-aged man in good health and CMV-seronegative. The chain's CDR3 is CATSRGGSGRVEQYF. The CDR3 DNA sequence: TGTGCCACCAGCAGAGGAGGGAGTGGAAGGGTCGAGCAGTACTTC.